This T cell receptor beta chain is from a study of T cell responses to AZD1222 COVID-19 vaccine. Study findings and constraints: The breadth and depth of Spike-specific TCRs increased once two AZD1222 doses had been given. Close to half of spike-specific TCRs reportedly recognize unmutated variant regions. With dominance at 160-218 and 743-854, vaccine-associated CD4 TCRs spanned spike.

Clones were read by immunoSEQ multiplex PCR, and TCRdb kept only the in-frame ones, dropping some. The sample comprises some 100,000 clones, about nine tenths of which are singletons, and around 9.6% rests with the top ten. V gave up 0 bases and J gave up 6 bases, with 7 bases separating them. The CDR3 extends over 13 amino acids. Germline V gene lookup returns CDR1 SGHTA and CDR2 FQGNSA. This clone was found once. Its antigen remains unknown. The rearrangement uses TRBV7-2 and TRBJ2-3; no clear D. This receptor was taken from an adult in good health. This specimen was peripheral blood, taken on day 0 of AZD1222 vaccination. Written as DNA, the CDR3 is TGTGCCAGCAGCTTAGCGCTTTTGGATACGCAGTATTTT. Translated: CASSLALLDTQYF.